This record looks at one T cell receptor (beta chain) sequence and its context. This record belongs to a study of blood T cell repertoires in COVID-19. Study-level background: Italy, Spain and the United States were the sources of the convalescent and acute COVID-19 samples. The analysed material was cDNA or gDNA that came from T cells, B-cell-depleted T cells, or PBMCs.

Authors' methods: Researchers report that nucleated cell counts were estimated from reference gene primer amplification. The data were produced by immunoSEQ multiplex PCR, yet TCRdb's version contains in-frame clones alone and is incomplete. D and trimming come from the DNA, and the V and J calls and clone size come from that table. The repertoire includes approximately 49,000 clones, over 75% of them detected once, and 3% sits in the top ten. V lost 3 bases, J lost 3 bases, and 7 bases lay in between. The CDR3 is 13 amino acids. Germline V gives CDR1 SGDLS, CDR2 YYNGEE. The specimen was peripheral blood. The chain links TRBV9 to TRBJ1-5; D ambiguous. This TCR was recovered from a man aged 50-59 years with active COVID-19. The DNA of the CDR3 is TGTGCCAGCAGCGCCGACACCAATCAGCCCCAGCATTTT. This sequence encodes CASSADTNQPQHF.